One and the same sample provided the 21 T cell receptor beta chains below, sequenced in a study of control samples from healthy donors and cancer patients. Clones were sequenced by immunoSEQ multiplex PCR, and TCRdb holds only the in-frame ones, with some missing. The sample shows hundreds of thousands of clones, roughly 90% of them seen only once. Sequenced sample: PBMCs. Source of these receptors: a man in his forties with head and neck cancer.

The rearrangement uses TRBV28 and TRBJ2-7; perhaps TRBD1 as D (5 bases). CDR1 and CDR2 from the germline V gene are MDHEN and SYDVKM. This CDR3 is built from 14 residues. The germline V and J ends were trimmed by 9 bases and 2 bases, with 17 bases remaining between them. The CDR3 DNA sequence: TGTGCCAGTGACTCCCGACAGTTTCCCTACGAGCAGTACTTC. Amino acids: CASDSRQFPYEQYF. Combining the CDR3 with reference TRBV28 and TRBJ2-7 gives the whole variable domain DVKVTQSSRYLVKRTGEKVFLECVQDMDHENMFWYRQDPGLGLRLIYFSYDVKMKEKGDIPEGYSVSREKKERFSLILESASTNQTSMYLCASDSRQFPYEQYFGPGTRLTVT.

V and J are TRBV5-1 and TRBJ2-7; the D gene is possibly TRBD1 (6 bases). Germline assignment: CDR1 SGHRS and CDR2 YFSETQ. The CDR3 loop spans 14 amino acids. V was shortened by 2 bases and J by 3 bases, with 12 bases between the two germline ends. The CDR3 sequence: CASSFKGDDYEQYF. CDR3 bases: TGCGCCAGCAGCTTTAAGGGGGACGACTACGAGCAGTACTTC.

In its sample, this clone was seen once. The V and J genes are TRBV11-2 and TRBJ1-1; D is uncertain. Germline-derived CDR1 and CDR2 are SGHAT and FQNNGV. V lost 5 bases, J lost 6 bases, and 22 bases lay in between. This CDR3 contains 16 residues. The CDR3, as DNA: TGTGCCAGCAGCCTTACTTACACGGGAAGAACGTCTGAAGCTTTCTTT. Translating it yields CASSLTYTGRTSEAFF.

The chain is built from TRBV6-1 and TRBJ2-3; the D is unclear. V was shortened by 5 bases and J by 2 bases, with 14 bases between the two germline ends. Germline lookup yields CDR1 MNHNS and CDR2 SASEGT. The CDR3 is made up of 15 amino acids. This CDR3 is CASSLGQWNTDTQYF. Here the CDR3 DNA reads TGTGCCAGCAGTTTGGGCCAGTGGAACACAGATACGCAGTATTTT.

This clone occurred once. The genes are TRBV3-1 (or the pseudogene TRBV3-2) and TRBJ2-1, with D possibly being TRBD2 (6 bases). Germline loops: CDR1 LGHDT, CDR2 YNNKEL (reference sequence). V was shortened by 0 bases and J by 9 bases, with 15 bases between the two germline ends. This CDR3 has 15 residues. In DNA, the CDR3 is TGTGCCAGCAGCCAAGATCCTCGGGGGAATACTGAGCAGTTCTTC. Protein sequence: CASSQDPRGNTEQFF.

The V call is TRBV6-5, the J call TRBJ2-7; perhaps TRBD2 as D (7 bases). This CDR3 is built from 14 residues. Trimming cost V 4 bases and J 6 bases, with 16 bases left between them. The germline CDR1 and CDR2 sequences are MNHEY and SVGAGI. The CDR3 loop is CASSFDGLGGEQYF. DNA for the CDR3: TGTGCCAGCAGTTTCGACGGACTAGGGGGCGAGCAGTACTTC.

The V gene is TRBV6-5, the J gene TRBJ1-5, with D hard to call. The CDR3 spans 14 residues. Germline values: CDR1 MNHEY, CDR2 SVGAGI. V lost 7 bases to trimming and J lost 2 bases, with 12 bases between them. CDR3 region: CASIFDLGNQPQHF. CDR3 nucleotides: TGTGCCAGCATCTTCGACCTGGGCAATCAGCCCCAGCATTTT.

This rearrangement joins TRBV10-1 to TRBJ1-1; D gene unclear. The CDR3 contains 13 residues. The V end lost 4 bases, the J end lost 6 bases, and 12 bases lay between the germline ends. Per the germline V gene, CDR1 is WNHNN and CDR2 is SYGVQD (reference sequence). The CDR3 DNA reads TGCGCCAGCAGTGCAACGGCGAGGGCTGAAGCTTTCTTT. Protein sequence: CASSATARAEAFF.

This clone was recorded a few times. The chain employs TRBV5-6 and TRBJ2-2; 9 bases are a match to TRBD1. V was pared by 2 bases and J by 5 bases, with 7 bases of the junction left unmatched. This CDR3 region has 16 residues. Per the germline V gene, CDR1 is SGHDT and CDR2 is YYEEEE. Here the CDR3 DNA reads TGTGCCAGCAGCTTTGGTGGACAGGGGAAGACCGGGGAGCTGTTTTTT. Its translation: CASSFGGQGKTGELFF.

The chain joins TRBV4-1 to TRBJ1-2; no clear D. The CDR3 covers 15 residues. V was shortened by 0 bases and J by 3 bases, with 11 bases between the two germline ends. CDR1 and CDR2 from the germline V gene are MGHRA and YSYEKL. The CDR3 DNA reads TGCGCCAGCAGCCAAGATCGAGCCCCGCACTATGGCTACACCTTC. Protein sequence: CASSQDRAPHYGYTF.

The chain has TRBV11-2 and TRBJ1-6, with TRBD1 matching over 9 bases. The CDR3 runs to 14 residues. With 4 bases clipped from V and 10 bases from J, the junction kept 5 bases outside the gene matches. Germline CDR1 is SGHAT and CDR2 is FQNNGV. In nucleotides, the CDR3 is TGTGCCAGCAGCTCGGGACAGGGACGCTCACCCCTCCACTTT. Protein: CASSSGQGRSPLHF. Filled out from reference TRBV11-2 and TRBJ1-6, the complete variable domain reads EAGVAQSPRYKIIEKRQSVAFWCNPISGHATLYWYQQILGQGPKLLIQFQNNGVVDDSQLPKDRFSAERLKGVDSTLKIQPAKLEDSAVYLCASSSGQGRSPLHFGNGTRLTVT.

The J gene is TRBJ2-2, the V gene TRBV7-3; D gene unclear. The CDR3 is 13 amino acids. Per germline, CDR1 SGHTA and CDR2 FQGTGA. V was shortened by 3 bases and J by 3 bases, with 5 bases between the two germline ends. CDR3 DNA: TGTGCCAGCAGCTTGGTAGACACCGGGGAGCTGTTTTTT. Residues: CASSLVDTGELFF.

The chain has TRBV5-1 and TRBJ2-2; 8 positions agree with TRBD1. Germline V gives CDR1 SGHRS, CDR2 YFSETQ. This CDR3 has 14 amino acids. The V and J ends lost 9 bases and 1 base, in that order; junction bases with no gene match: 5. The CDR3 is CATMDRENTGELFF. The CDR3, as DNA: TGCGCCACCATGGACAGGGAGAACACCGGGGAGCTGTTTTTT.

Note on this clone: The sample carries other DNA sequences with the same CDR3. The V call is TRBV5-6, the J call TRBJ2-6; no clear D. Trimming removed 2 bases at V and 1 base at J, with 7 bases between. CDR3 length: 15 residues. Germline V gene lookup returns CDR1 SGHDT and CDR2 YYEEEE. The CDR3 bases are TGTGCCAGCAGCTTAGGCGCGTCTGGGGCCAACGTCCTGACTTTC. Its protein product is CASSLGASGANVLTF.

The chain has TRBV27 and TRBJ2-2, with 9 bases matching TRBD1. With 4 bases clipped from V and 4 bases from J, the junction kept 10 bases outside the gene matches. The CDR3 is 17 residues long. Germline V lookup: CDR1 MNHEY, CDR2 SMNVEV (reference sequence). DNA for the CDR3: TGTGCCAGCAGTTCCTATCCGGGACAGGGCGGCACCGGGGAGCTGTTTTTT. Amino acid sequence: CASSSYPGQGGTGELFF.

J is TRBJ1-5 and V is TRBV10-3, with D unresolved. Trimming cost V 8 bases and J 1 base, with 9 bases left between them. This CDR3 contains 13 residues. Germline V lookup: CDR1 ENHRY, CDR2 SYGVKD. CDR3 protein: CAIQSESNQPQHF. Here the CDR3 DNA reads TGTGCCATCCAGAGCGAGAGCAATCAGCCCCAGCATTTT.

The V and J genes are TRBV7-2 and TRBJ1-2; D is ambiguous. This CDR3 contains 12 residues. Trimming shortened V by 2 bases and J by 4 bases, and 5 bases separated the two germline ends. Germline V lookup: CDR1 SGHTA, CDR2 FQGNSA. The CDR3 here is CASSLLGYGYTF. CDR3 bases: TGTGCCAGCAGCTTATTGGGCTATGGCTACACCTTC.

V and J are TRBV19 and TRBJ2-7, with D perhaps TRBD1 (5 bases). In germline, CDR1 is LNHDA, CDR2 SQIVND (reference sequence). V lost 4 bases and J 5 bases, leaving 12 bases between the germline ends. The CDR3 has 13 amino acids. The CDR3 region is CASSTGLLNEQYF. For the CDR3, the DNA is TGTGCCAGTAGTACAGGGCTACTGAACGAGCAGTACTTC.

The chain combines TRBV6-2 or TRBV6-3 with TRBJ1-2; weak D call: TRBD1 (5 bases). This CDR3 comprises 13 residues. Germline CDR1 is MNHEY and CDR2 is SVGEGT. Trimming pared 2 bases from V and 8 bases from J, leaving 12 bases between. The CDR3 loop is CASSYIAGPGYTF. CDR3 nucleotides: TGTGCCAGCAGTTACATAGCAGGGCCCGGCTACACCTTC.

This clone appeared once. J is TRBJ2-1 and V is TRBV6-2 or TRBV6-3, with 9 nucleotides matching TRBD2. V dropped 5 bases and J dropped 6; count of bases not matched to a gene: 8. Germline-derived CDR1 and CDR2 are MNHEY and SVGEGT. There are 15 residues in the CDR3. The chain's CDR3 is CASSPAGGPVNEQFF. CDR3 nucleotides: TGTGCCAGCAGTCCCGCGGGGGGGCCCGTCAATGAGCAGTTCTTC.

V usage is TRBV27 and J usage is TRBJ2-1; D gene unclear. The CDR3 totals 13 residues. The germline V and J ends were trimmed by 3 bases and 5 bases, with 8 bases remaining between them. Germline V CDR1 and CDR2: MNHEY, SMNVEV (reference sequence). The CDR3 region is CASSFSGNNEQFF. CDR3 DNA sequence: TGTGCCAGCAGTTTTTCGGGTAACAATGAGCAGTTCTTC.